The 28 T cell receptor beta chains below were found in one sample sequenced in a study of T cells in Graves' hyperthyroidism and ophthalmopathy. RNA transcripts provided the source from which TCR beta CDR3 regions were amplified. First-round RT-PCR targeting the TCR CDR3 was performed with the HTBI primer set. Each CDR3 protein is one row after TCRdb ran MiXCR on the multiplex PCR reads. The sample consists of fewer than 650,000 distinct CDR3 sequences, over 45% of them appearing once. Specimen: peripheral blood or thyroid tissue (not recorded which). The source is an adult woman with Graves' disease, either hyperthyroidism or ophthalmopathy (not recorded which).

This chain links TRBV13 with TRBJ1-2; 10 positions agree with TRBD1. Germline CDR1 is PRHDT and CDR2 is FYEKMQ (reference sequence). This CDR3 has 14 amino acids. Trimming cost V 3 bases and J 10 bases; bases outside gene matches: 8. The CDR3: CASSFSTGGGDYTF. In DNA form, the CDR3 reads TGTGCCAGCAGCTTCTCGACAGGGGGCGGAGACTACACCTTC.

This clonotype has more than one count but fewer than ten. CDR3 sequence: CAWSRDRGISEAFF. The CDR3 DNA reads as TGTGCCTGGAGTAGGGACAGGGGGATCTCTGAAGCTTTCTTT. The rearrangement joins TRBV30 to TRBJ1-1; 11 nucleotides agree with TRBD1. With 2 bases clipped from V and 6 bases from J, the junction kept 5 bases outside the gene matches. CDR1 is GTSNPN and CDR2 is SVGIG in the germline V gene (reference sequence). The CDR3 is made up of 14 amino acids.

The genes are TRBV11-2 and TRBJ1-2; possibly TRBD1 for D (5 bases). This CDR3 spans 13 amino acids. V shed 5 bases and J shed 8 bases, with 15 bases lying between them. In germline, CDR1 is SGHAT, CDR2 FQNNGV. The CDR3 nucleotides read TGTGCCAGCAGCGTAAATACGCAGGGAGGCTACACCTTC. Its translation: CASSVNTQGGYTF. The complete variable domain, with remaining parts taken from reference TRBV11-2 and TRBJ1-2, reads EAGVAQSPRYKIIEKRQSVAFWCNPISGHATLYWYQQILGQGPKLLIQFQNNGVVDDSQLPKDRFSAERLKGVDSTLKIQPAKLEDSAVYLCASSVNTQGGYTFGSGTRLTVV.

The chain links TRBV5-1 to TRBJ1-1, with 8 bases aligning to TRBD1. Germline values: CDR1 SGHRS, CDR2 YFSETQ. This CDR3 is built from 15 residues. Germline trimming cut 3 bases from V and 1 base from J; bases unmatched to any gene: 5. This CDR3 is CASSWTGTGNTEAFF. In DNA, the CDR3 is TGCGCCAGCAGCTGGACAGGGACAGGGAACACTGAAGCTTTCTTT.

This clonotype occurred many times. The chain employs TRBV20-1 and TRBJ1-6; 9 positions agree with TRBD1. Germline V CDR1 and CDR2: DFQATT, SNEGSKA (reference sequence). This CDR3 spans 14 amino acids. With V trimmed by 1 base and J by 8 bases, 3 bases remained unmatched. CDR3 residues: CSARARTGDSPLHF. The CDR3 nucleotides are TGCAGTGCTAGAGCTAGGACAGGGGATTCACCCCTCCACTTT.

This clonotype was observed at least ten times. The chain links TRBV7-2 to TRBJ1-1; possible D gene TRBD1, 5 bases. The CDR3 is 17 residues long. Trimming removed 3 bases from V and 1 base from J, with 18 bases in between. Germline V gene sequence: CDR1 SGHTA, CDR2 FQGNSA. The CDR3 reads CASSFIIWGGGNTEAFF. DNA of the CDR3: TGTGCCAGCAGCTTTATTATTTGGGGTGGGGGGAACACTGAAGCTTTCTTT.

The rearrangement uses TRBV25-1 and TRBJ1-6; 10 nucleotides agree with TRBD1. Germline V gene data show CDR1 as MGHDK and CDR2 as SYGVNS. This CDR3 has 14 residues. J lost 9 bases, V lost 8 bases, and 7 bases had no gene match. As DNA, the CDR3 is TGTGCCAGCGGGGGACAGGGGAGGCTTTCACCCCTCCACTTT. This codes for CASGGQGRLSPLHF.

This chain connects TRBV19 to TRBJ2-7, with D possibly being TRBD2 (6 bases). There are 13 residues in the CDR3. V gave up 11 bases and J gave up 0 bases, with 14 bases separating them. Germline CDR1 and CDR2: LNHDA and SQIVND (reference sequence). CDR3 loop: CALLPGSSYEQYF. The CDR3 DNA is TGTGCCCTACTGCCCGGGAGCTCCTACGAGCAGTACTTC.

This clonotype was counted only a few times. The rearrangement uses TRBV10-2 and TRBJ1-2, with unresolved D. Germline V gene lookup returns CDR1 WSHSY and CDR2 SAAADI. Trimming removed 2 bases at V and 8 bases at J, with 21 bases between. This CDR3 region has 16 residues. CDR3 bases: TGCGCCAGCAGTGAGGGCTTCCCAGGCGTTCCAGAAGGCTACACCTTC. This sequence encodes CASSEGFPGVPEGYTF.

This clonotype was counted a few times. The V gene is TRBV20-1, the J gene TRBJ2-3; the D is unclear. Trimming pared 0 bases from V and 1 base from J, leaving 5 bases between. The CDR3 runs to 13 residues. The germline gives CDR1 DFQATT, CDR2 SNEGSKA (reference sequence). The CDR3 loop reads CSAREHGTDTQYF. The CDR3 DNA reads as TGCAGTGCTAGAGAACACGGCACAGATACGCAGTATTTT.

This clonotype was recorded a few times. This rearrangement joins TRBV7-9 to TRBJ1-1; a weak D match, TRBD1 (5 bases). This CDR3 is 15 amino acids long. Trimming removed 6 bases at V and 3 bases at J, with 17 bases between. Germline lookup yields CDR1 SEHNR and CDR2 FQNEAQ (reference sequence). CDR3 nucleotides: TGTGCCAGCAGTCAACGGCGGGGGGATGACACTGAAGCTTTCTTT. This codes for CASSQRRGDDTEAFF.

This sequence joins TRBV29-1 and TRBJ1-6, with TRBD1 identical over 8 bases. Trimming removed 6 bases from V and 4 bases from J; junction bases left unmatched: 5. This CDR3 comprises 14 residues. The germline V gene has CDR1 SQVTM and CDR2 ANQGSEA. The CDR3 spells CSVKTGDYNSPLHF. The CDR3 region has the DNA TGCAGCGTCAAGACAGGGGATTATAATTCACCCCTCCACTTT.

This clonotype was seen at least ten times. V usage is TRBV4-2 and J usage is TRBJ1-2; TRBD1 might be the D (6 bases). CDR1 and CDR2 from the germline V gene are LGHNA and YNFKEQ. Deletions cut 1 base from V and 1 base from J, with 10 bases between. The CDR3 covers 15 residues. DNA for the CDR3: TGTGCCAGCAGCCAAGGCAGGGGTATTAACTATGGCTACACCTTC. Its translation: CASSQGRGINYGYTF.

The CDR3: CASSDGRASYGYTF. The CDR3 coding sequence is TGTGCCAGCAGTGACGGCAGGGCGAGTTATGGCTACACCTTC. This chain uses TRBV25-1 with TRBJ1-2; perhaps TRBD1 as D (5 bases). The CDR3 is made up of 14 amino acids. Germline V lookup: CDR1 MGHDK, CDR2 SYGVNS. V was pared by 3 bases and J by 5 bases, with 13 bases between.

This clonotype has only one observation. This chain joins TRBV6-6 and TRBJ2-2, with 9 bases matching TRBD1. The trim removed 10 bases at V and 2 bases at J, leaving 5 bases unmatched. The CDR3 has 14 residues. Looked up from germline, CDR1 is MNHNY and CDR2 is SVGAGI (reference sequence). CDR3 DNA sequence: TGTGCCACCTCTACAGGGGGCAACACCGGGGAGCTGTTTTTT. Translated, it gives CATSTGGNTGELFF.

This clonotype was detected once. CDR3 protein: CSALVRTPSETQYF. The CDR3 coding sequence is TGCAGCGCCTTAGTCCGCACTCCGTCGGAGACCCAGTACTTC. The chain joins TRBV29-1 to TRBJ2-5; D is undetermined. The CDR3 sequence is 14 residues long. The germline V gene encodes CDR1 SQVTM and CDR2 ANQGSEA. V lost 7 bases and J lost 5, with 20 bases in between.

This clonotype was seen a few times. The J gene is TRBJ1-5, the V gene TRBV6-5; unclear D gene. This CDR3 is 13 amino acids long. Between the trimmed V and J ends, which lost 0 bases and 6 bases, there was a span of 6 bases. The germline V gene has CDR1 MNHEY and CDR2 SVGAGI. CDR3 sequence (DNA): TGTGCCAGCAGTTACTCGACGGGTCAGCCCCAGCATTTT. It specifies CASSYSTGQPQHF.

The rearrangement uses TRBV7-7 and TRBJ1-1, with D uncertain. The CDR3 has 12 residues. The germline gives CDR1 SSHAT, CDR2 FNYEAQ (reference sequence). The CDR3 region is CASGARNTEAFF. The DNA for the CDR3 is TGTGCTAGCGGTGCCCGGAACACTGAAGCTTTCTTT.

In this sample, this clonotype turned up a few times. This may stem from a read error, because a much larger clone lies one nucleotide away. Without the conserved terminal phenylalanine or tryptophan, this CDR3 likely stems from a read error. This sequence joins TRBV11-2 and TRBJ2-7; D not certain. Trimming removed 5 bases from V and 4 bases from J, with 12 bases in between. The CDR3 runs to 13 residues. Germline V gene sequence: CDR1 SGHAT, CDR2 FQNNGV. The CDR3: CASSQGRTYEQYL. CDR3 nucleotide sequence: TGTGCCAGCAGCCAAGGTCGGACGTACGAGCAGTACCTC.

This clonotype occurred many times. This rearrangement joins TRBV11-2 to TRBJ1-1; 7 nucleotides agree with TRBD1. Germline CDR1 is SGHAT and CDR2 is FQNNGV. This CDR3 spans 14 amino acids. V trimming: 5 bases; J trimming: 5 bases; junction bases outside the gene matches: 8. The CDR3 DNA sequence: TGTGCCAGCAGCGGATACAGGGGTGGGACTGAAGCTTTCTTT. Translation gives CASSGYRGGTEAFF.

This clonotype was observed at least ten times. The rearrangement joins TRBV20-1 to TRBJ2-2; D is unresolved. The CDR3 runs 15 residues. The V end lost 4 bases, the J end lost 0 bases, and 12 bases lay between the germline ends. Germline lookup yields CDR1 DFQATT and CDR2 SNEGSKA (reference sequence). The CDR3 DNA follows: TGCAGTGCTAAGCTGGTAAACGCGAACACCGGGGAGCTGTTTTTT. It encodes CSAKLVNANTGELFF.

J is TRBJ1-2 and V is TRBV4-2; D not resolved. Deletions cut 5 bases from V and 4 bases from J, with 17 bases between. This CDR3 contains 15 residues. Germline loops: CDR1 LGHNA, CDR2 YNFKEQ. The CDR3 sequence: CASSSSLGGGYGYTF. Written as DNA, the CDR3 is TGTGCCAGCAGCTCCTCACTGGGCGGCGGCTATGGCTACACCTTC.

The table lists this clonotype with a count of one. V and J are TRBV11-2 and TRBJ1-5; D is uncertain. CDR1 is SGHAT and CDR2 is FQNNGV in the germline V gene. The CDR3 totals 16 residues. V was cut by 5 bases and J by 11 bases, with 25 bases left in between. CDR3 nucleotides: TGTGCCAGCAGCCAAGATATGGAGTTTCCCCAAGAGACCCAGCATTTT. This gives the protein CASSQDMEFPQETQHF.

This clonotype was seen only a few times. This chain joins TRBV19 and TRBJ1-1; 7 bases match TRBD1. The J segment lost 1 base and the V segment lost 6 bases, leaving 5 bases of the junction unmatched. CDR1 is LNHDA and CDR2 is SQIVND in the germline V gene (reference sequence). CDR3 length: 14 amino acids. CDR3 in DNA: TGTGCCAGTAGGGAGACAGGGACGAACACTGAAGCTTTCTTT. Protein sequence: CASRETGTNTEAFF.

This clonotype has more than one count but fewer than ten. The genes are TRBV7-2 and TRBJ1-6; 10 nucleotides agree with TRBD1. Germline values: CDR1 SGHTA, CDR2 FQGNSA. V lost 2 bases, J lost 9 bases, and 4 bases stayed unmatched. CDR3 length equals 15 residues. The CDR3 coding sequence is TGTGCCAGCAGCTTAAGACAGGGGGCAGGTTCACCCCTCCACTTT. It yields the protein CASSLRQGAGSPLHF. Based on the CDR3 plus reference TRBV7-2 and TRBJ1-6, the full variable domain is GAGVSQSPSNKVTEKGKDVELRCDPISGHTALYWYRQSLGQGLEFLIYFQGNSAPDKSGLPSDRFSAERTGGSVSTLTIQRTQQEDSAVYLCASSLRQGAGSPLHFGNGTRLTVT.

The sample holds many counts of this clonotype. This chain links TRBV10-3 with TRBJ2-7; 11 positions agree with TRBD2. The junction had 11 bases not matched to a gene; V was cut back by 5 bases and J by 5 bases. CDR1 ENHRY and CDR2 SYGVKD come from the germline V gene. This CDR3 region has 16 residues. The CDR3 protein is CAISPALTSGKHEQYF. The CDR3 DNA sequence: TGTGCCATCAGTCCTGCCCTGACTAGCGGGAAACACGAGCAGTACTTC.

This clonotype was seen ten or more times. Written as DNA, the CDR3 is TGTGCCAGCACCCGGTCCTCCTACGAGCAGTACTTC. It encodes CASTRSSYEQYF. V gene TRBV12-3 or TRBV12-4 combines with J gene TRBJ2-7; D remains ambiguous. This CDR3 has 12 amino acids. Trimming left V 7 bases short and J 0 bases short, with 7 bases between.

In this sample, this clonotype turned up many times. V is TRBV28 and J is TRBJ2-5; TRBD2 might be the D (5 bases). Trimming took 3 bases from V and 3 from J, leaving 8 bases between them. The CDR3 is 13 amino acids. The germline V gene has CDR1 MDHEN and CDR2 SYDVKM. DNA of the CDR3: TGTGCCAGCAGTTTCCAACTAGAAGAGACCCAGTACTTC. Amino acids: CASSFQLEETQYF.